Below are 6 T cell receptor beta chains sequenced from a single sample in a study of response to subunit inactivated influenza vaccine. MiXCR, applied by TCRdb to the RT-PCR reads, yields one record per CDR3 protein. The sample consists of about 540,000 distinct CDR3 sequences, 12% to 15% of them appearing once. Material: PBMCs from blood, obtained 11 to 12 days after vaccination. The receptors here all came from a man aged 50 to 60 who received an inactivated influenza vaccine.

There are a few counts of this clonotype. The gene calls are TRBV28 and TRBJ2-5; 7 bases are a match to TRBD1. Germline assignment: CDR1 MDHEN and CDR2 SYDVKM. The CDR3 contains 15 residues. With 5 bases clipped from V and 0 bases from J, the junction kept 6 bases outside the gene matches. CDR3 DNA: TGTGCCAGCAGTATGAGGGACAGCTACCAAGAGACCCAGTACTTC. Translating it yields CASSMRDSYQETQYF.

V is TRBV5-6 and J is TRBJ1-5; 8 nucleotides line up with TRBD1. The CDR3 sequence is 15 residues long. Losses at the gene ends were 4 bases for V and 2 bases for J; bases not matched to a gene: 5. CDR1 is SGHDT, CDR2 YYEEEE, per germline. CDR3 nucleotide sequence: TGTGCCAGCAGCCGACAGGGGTATGGCAATCAGCCCCAGCATTTT. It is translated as CASSRQGYGNQPQHF.

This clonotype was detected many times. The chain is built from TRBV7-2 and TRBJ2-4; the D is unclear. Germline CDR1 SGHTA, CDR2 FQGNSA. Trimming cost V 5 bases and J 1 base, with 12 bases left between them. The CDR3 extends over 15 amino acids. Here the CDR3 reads CASSPGSLAKNIQYF. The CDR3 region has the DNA TGTGCCAGCAGCCCCGGGTCCCTGGCCAAAAACATTCAGTACTTC.

The DNA of the CDR3 is TGCGCCAGCAGCCAGGCGGAGGGTCAGACCCAGTACTTC. It encodes CASSQAEGQTQYF. The chain links TRBV4-3 to TRBJ2-5; weak D call: TRBD2 (6 bases). Between the trimmed V and J ends, which lost 3 bases and 6 bases, there was a span of 11 bases. The CDR3 has 13 residues. Germline V gives CDR1 LGHNA, CDR2 YSLEER.

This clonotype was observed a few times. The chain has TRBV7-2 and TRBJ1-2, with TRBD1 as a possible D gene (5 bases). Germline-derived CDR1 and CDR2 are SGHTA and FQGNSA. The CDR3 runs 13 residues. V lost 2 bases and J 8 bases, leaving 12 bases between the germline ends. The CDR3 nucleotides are TGTGCCAGCAGCTTATCCACACAGGCCGGCTACACCTTC. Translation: CASSLSTQAGYTF.

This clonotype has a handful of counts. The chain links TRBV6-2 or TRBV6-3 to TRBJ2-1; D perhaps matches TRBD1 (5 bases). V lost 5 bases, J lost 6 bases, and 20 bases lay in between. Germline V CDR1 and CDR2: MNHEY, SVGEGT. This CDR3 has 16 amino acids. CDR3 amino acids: CASSNQGNLLGNEQFF. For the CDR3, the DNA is TGTGCCAGCAGTAATCAGGGTAATCTACTGGGCAATGAGCAGTTCTTC.